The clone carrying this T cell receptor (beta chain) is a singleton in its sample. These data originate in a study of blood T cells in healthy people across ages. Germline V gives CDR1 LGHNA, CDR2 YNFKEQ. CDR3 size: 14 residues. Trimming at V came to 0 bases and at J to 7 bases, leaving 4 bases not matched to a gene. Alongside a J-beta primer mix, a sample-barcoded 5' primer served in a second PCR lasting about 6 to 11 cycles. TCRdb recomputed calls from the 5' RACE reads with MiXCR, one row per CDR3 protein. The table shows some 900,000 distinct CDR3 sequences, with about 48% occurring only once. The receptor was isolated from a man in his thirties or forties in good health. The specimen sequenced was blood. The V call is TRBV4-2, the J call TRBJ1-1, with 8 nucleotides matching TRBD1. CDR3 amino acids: CASSQDSTGGEAFF. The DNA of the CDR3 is TGTGCCAGCAGCCAAGATAGCACAGGGGGTGAAGCTTTCTTT.